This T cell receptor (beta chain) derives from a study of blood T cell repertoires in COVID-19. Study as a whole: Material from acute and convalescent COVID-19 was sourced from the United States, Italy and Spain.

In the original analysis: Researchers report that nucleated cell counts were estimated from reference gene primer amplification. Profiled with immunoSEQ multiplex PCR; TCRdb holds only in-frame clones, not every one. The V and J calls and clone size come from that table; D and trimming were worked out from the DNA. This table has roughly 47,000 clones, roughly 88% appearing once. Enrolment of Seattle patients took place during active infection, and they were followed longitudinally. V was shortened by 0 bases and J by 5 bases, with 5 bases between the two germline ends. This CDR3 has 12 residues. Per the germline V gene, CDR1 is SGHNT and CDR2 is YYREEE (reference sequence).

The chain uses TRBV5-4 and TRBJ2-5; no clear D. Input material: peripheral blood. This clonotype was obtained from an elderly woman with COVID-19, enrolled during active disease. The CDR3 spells CASSLVGETQYF. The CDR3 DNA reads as TGTGCCAGCAGCTTGGTCGGGGAGACCCAGTACTTC.